This note documents a single TCR beta chain sequence. TCRdb re-called the 5' RACE reads through MiXCR, storing one row per CDR3 protein. The sample consists of some 37,000 distinct CDR3 sequences, roughly 7.2% of them appearing once. Germline V gene lookup returns CDR1 DFQATT and CDR2 SNEGSKA (reference sequence). CDR3 length: 11 residues. V lost 0 bases and J 5 bases, leaving 4 bases between the germline ends. This sample is drawn from a study of spatial heterogeneity in lung cancer. This sample's time point: sample taken at primary tumor resection. Frozen PBMC, nontumor lung or tumor provided whole RNA, which was sequenced unsorted.

Sequences were derived from PBMCs, sampled at surgery. The V call is TRBV20-1, the J call TRBJ2-5, with no clear D. The clonotype comes from a female donor with early-stage non-small cell lung cancer. The chain's CDR3 is CSARERETQYF. The CDR3 nucleotides read TGCAGTGCTAGAGAGCGGGAGACCCAGTACTTC.